Sequencing of this T cell receptor (beta chain) was carried out in a study of cytomegalovirus exposure and HLA in healthy donors. In the PCR, 60 Vbeta and 13 Jbeta primers were used. Data came from immunoSEQ multiplex PCR; TCRdb stores just in-frame clones and leaves some out. Of more than 100,000 clones listed, about 82% are singletons. This CDR3 region has 14 residues. The V end lost 4 bases, the J end lost 5 bases, and 12 bases lay between the germline ends. Germline V gives CDR1 WNHNN, CDR2 SYGVQD (reference sequence). The study, taken as a whole, reports: While the bulk of TCR sequences proved rare, some public TCRs turned up in many donors. TCR beta V- and J-gene trimming, according to a later analysis, was linked to a missense DCLRE1C variant. Segments of the TCR beta V type were, in most cases, productive about 87% or about 30% of the time in an earlier analysis. The classifier reportedly diagnosed cytomegalovirus status with high sensitivity and specificity.

Of note for this clone: Its antigen is still unknown.

Sequenced material: PBMCs. The receptor was derived from a female donor in good health and CMV-seropositive. V usage is TRBV10-1 and J usage is TRBJ2-1, with TRBD2 as a possible D gene (5 bases). The CDR3 bases are TGCGCCAGCAGTGGCGGGCTCGGGGACAATGAGCAGTTCTTC. Its translation is CASSGGLGDNEQFF.